The clone carrying this TCR beta chain was recorded at least ten times. The V and J ends lost 3 bases and 4 bases respectively, with 10 bases between them. Looked up from germline, CDR1 is KGHSH and CDR2 is LQKENI. The CDR3 extends over 15 amino acids. These data originate in a study of T-cell reconstitution after alpha-beta-depleted transplantation in children. Unique molecular identifiers were incorporated during preparation of the TCRbeta library. A single record per CDR3 protein comes from TCRdb applying MiXCR to the PCR reads. The table has about 260,000 distinct CDR3 sequences, 7.5% to 9.5% seen once.

The sequencing used PBMCs, mostly from graft donor cells, collected 180 days after TCRalphabeta/CD19-depleted stem cell transplant. The chain carries TRBV18 and TRBJ2-6; D ambiguous. This clonotype originated in a male patient aged 10-17 years who had a stem cell transplant for acute lymphoblastic leukemia, so the T cells may come from the graft donor. CDR3 residues: CASSPTRSGANVLTF. In DNA, the CDR3 is TGTGCCAGCTCACCTACCCGATCCGGGGCCAACGTCCTGACTTTC.